This T cell receptor (beta chain) came from a study of cytomegalovirus exposure and HLA in healthy donors. The study, taken as a whole, reports: In a later analysis, TCR beta V- and J-gene trimming was associated with a missense DCLRE1C variant. What a later analysis reportedly showed was that an Asian-associated ancestry cluster had fewer N-insertions than the approximately 700-donor mean. A few of the chains that were CMV-associated were confirmed in vitro to be specific for CMV antigens.

Germline CDR1 is MDHEN and CDR2 is SYDVKM. The J segment lost 5 bases and the V segment lost 4 bases, leaving 5 bases of the junction unmatched. The CDR3 loop spans 14 amino acids. The PCR had 60 Vbeta and 13 Jbeta primers. Using immunoSEQ multiplex PCR, the repertoire was profiled, and TCRdb retains in-frame clones only, with some absent. The table has some 91,000 clones, 86% seen once. Remarks on this clone: The target antigen is unknown.

The specimen was PBMCs. The genes are TRBV28 and TRBJ2-5; TRBD1 matches 9 bases. The receptor comes from a young man in good health and CMV-seropositive. CDR3 DNA: TGTGCCAGCAGTTCGACAGGGGGGGTGGAGACCCAGTACTTC. Protein sequence: CASSSTGGVETQYF.